Detailed here is one TCR beta chain. Germline assignment: CDR1 MDHEN and CDR2 SYDVKM. This CDR3 has 17 residues. J was trimmed by 5 bases and V by 5 bases; bases with no gene match: 8. This specimen comes from a study of control samples from healthy donors and cancer patients. The table came from immunoSEQ multiplex PCR; TCRdb's copy has only in-frame clones and leaves some out. Among some 140,000 clones listed, about nine tenths were seen once. The sequenced sample consisted of blood. This receptor was taken from a man aged 25-45 years in good health. V gene TRBV28 combines with J gene TRBJ2-2; 13 bases are a match to TRBD2. The chain's CDR3 is CASSPGLAGVWTGELFF. The DNA of the CDR3 is TGTGCCAGCAGTCCAGGACTAGCGGGAGTATGGACCGGGGAGCTGTTTTTT.